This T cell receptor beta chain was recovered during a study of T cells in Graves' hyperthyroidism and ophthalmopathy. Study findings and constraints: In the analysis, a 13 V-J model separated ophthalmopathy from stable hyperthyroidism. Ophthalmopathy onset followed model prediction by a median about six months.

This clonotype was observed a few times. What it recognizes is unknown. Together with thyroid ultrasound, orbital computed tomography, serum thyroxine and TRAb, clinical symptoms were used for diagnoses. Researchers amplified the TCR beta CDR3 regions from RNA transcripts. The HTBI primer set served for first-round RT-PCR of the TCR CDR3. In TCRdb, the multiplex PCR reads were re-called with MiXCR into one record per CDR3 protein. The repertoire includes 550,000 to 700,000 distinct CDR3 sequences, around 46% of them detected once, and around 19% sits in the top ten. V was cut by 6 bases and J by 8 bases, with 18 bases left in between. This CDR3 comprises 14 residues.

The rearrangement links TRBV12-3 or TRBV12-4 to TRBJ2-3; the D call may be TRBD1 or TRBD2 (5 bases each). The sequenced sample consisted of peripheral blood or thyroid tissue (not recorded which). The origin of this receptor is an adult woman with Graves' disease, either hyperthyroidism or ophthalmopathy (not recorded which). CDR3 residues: CASRQDRPRVTQYF. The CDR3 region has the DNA TGTGCCAGCAGACAGGACCGCCCGCGGGTTACGCAGTATTTT.